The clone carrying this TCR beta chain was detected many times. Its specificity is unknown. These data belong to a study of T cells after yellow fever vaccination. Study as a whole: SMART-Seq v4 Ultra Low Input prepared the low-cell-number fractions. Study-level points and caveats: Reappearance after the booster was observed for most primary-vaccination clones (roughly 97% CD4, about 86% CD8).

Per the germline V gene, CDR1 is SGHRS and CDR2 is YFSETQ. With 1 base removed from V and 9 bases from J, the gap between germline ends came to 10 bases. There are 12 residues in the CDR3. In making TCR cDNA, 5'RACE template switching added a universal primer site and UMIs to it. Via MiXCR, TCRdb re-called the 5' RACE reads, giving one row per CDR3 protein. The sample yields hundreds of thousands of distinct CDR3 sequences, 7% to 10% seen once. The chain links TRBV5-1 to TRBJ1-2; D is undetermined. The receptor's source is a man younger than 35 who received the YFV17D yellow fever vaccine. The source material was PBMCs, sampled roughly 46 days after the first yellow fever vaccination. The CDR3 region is CASSLQSRSYTF. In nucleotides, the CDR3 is TGCGCCAGCAGCTTGCAGTCGCGCAGCTACACCTTC.